This TCR beta chain stems from a study of T cell changes during pregnancy in multiple sclerosis. CDR3 length: 13 residues. Trimming shortened V by 7 bases and J by 12 bases, and 22 bases separated the two germline ends. Germline V gene data show CDR1 as SNHLY and CDR2 as FYNNEI. Here immunoSEQ multiplex PCR was the method, and the copy in TCRdb shows in-frame clones only, minus some. The table includes roughly 110,000 clones, about 90% detected once. This sequence joins TRBV2 and TRBJ2-7, with D possibly TRBD1 on 6 matching bases. Sequences were derived from peripheral blood, sampled before pregnancy. The receptor comes from a female donor with multiple sclerosis, enrolled in a pregnancy study. CDR3 loop: CASTRETGTQTYF. The CDR3 DNA is TGTGCCAGCACTAGAGAGACAGGAACCCAGACGTACTTC. Filled out from reference TRBV2 and TRBJ2-7, the complete variable domain reads EPEVTQTPSHQVTQMGQEVILRCVPISNHLYFYWYRQILGQKVEFLVSFYNNEISEKSEIFDDQFSVERPDGSNFTLKIRSTKLEDSAMYFCASTRETGTQTYFGPGTRLTVT.